This T cell receptor (beta chain) is drawn from a study of T-cell reconstitution after alpha-beta-depleted transplantation in children (dated by TCRdb to about 2016). Background for the entire study: Using TCR repertoire profiling, the study quantitatively followed how T-cell immune reconstitution unfolded in children after TCRalphabeta/CD19-depleted allogeneic hematopoietic cell transplantation.

The CDR3 runs 15 amino acids, cysteine and phenylalanine included. The kept DNA is CDR3 alone, 45 bases in frame from the first base. V lost 7 bases and J lost 4 bases; the stretch between them is 20 bases long. The germline V gene sets CDR1 to SGHAT and CDR2 to FQNNGV. The library was built by means of PCR. The instrument was an Illumina HiSeq 2500. TCR libraries were prepared with molecular barcoding, using unique molecular identifiers to normalize TCRbeta repertoire quantification. TCRdb handled the public reads itself, with Q25 trimming in fastp and clone calling in MiXCR, and kept productive beta chains. Each CDR3 protein gets just one entry, which takes the most common genes and DNA from the rows behind it. The sample table lists about 540,000 distinct CDR3 sequences, around 16% of them with a count of one. Together, the top ten hold 3.3% of the sample. As for this clonotype: It has no known antigen specificity. One base away there is no much larger clone; base qualities are not given.

Sequencing was performed on PBMCs from the stem cell graft donor, taken from the stem cell graft. This sequence was found in a human donor who donated a stem cell graft to a child with acute lymphoblastic leukemia. Recombination linked TRBV11-2 to TRBJ2-7; the D segment could be TRBD2, given 5 matching bases. The DNA is as follows: TGTGCCAGCACTCAAACTCTGACGGCGGGTTACGAGCAGTACTTC. Its product reads: CASTQTLTAGYEQYF.